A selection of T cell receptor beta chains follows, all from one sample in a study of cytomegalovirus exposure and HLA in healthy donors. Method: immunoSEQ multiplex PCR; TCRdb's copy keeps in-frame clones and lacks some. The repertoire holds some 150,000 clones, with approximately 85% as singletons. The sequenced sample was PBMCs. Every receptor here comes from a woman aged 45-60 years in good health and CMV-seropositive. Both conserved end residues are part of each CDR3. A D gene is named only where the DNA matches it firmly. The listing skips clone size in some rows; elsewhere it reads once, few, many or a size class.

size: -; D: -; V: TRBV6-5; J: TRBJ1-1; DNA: TGTGCCAGCAGTATATCAGGGGTCACTGAAGCTTTCTTT; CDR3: CASSISGVTEAFF
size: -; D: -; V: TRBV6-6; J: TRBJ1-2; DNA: TGTGCCAGCAGTTACCCCCAAGCGACAGGTGATGGCTACACCTTC; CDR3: CASSYPQATGDGYTF
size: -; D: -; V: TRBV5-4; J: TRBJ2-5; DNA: TGTGCCAGCAGCTTGGGCCAGGGGGAGACCCAGTACTTC; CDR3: CASSLGQGETQYF
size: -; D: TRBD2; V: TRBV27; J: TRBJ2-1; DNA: TGTGCCAGCAGTTTATGGCCCTCAGGGCGGGGGGCCTACAATGAGCAGTTCTTC; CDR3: CASSLWPSGRGAYNEQFF
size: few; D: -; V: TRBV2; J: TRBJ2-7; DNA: TGTGCCAGCACTTGGGAGAACAGCGGGACATACGAGCAGTACTTC; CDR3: CASTWENSGTYEQYF
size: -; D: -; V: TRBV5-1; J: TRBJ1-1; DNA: TGCGCCAGCAGCTCTGCCGAGGCGGGGCGGCTTCACGCTGAAGCTTTCTTT; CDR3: CASSSAEAGRLHAEAFF
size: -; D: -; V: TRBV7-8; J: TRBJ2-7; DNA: TGTGCCAGCAGCTTAGGCCATGCCGCACCCTACGAGCAGTACTTC; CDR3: CASSLGHAAPYEQYF
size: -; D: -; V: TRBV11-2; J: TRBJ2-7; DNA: TGTGCCAGCAGCTCCCGGAGTATCTACTCCCCCTACGAGCAGTACTTC; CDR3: CASSSRSIYSPYEQYF
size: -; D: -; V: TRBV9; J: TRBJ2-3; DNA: TGTGCCAGCAGCGAGGGACTTACCACAGATACGCAGTATTTT; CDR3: CASSEGLTTDTQYF
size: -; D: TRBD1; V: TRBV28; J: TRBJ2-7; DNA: TGTGCCAGCAGCCCCACTGGGACAGGGGGCTACGAGCAGTACTTC; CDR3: CASSPTGTGGYEQYF
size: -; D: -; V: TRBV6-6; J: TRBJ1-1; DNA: TGTGCCAGCAGTTTGTCCAGGGGTGATGGCACTGAAGCTTTCTTT; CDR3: CASSLSRGDGTEAFF
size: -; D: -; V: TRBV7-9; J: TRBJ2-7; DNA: TGTGCCAGCAGCCCAGGGCCCCTCTACGAGCAGTACTTC; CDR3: CASSPGPLYEQYF
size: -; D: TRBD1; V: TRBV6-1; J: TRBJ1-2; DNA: TGTGCCAGCAGTGAAGGGGACAGGGAGAAGAATGGCTACACCTTC; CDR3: CASSEGDREKNGYTF
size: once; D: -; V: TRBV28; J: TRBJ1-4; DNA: TGTGCCAGCAGTTTATTTGCAGGGGCTTTTAATGAAAAACTGTTTTTT; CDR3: CASSLFAGAFNEKLFF
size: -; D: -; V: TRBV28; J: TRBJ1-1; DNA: TGTGCCAGCAGTTCCCTCAGTCCGGGTGAAGCTTTCTTT; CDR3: CASSSLSPGEAFF
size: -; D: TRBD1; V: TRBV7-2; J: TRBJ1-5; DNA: TGTGCCAGCAGCCCAGGGGGAATGGGTCAGCCCCAGCATTTT; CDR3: CASSPGGMGQPQHF
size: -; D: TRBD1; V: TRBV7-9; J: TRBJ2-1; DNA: TGTGCCAGCAGCAGACCGACAGGGAGCTCCTACAATGAGCAGTTCTTC; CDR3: CASSRPTGSSYNEQFF
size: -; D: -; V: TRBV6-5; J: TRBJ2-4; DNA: TGTGCCAGCAGTTACTCTCTTGAGGACATTCAGTACTTC; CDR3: CASSYSLEDIQYF
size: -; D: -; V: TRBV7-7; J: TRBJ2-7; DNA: TGTGCTAGCAGCTTAGGTGTCTCCTACGAGCAGTACTTC; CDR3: CASSLGVSYEQYF
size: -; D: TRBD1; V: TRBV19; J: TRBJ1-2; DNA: TGTGCCAGTAGGGAGACAGGGGACTTCTCCCTAGCTAACTATGGCTACACCTTC; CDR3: CASRETGDFSLANYGYTF
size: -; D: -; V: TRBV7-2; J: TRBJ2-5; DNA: TGTGCCGGCAGCTTAAAGAGACAAGAGACCCAGTACTTC; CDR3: CAGSLKRQETQYF
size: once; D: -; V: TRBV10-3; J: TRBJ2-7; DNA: TGTGCCATCAGTGACCCCCCCTACAGGGACGAGCAGTACTTC; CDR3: CAISDPPYRDEQYF
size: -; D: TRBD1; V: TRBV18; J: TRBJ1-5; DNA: TGTGCCAGCTCGTCCGGGACAGGGAGGGTCAGCCCCTTGGGTCAGCCCCAGCATTTT; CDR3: CASSSGTGRVSPLGQPQHF
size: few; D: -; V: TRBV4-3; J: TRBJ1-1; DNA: TGCGCCAGCAGCCGCGGAGGGACGGCGAACACTGAAGCTTTCTTT; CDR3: CASSRGGTANTEAFF
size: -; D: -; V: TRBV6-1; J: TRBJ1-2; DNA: TGTGCCAGCAGTGAAGCGCTTCGGACACTCTATGGCTACACCTTC; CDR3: CASSEALRTLYGYTF
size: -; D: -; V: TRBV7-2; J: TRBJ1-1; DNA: TGTGCCAGCAGCTTGAGACAGGCCTACACTGAAGCTTTCTTT; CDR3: CASSLRQAYTEAFF
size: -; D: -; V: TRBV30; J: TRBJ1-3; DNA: TGTGCCTGGAGGGGGGGAATCGGAAACACCATATATTTT; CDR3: CAWRGGIGNTIYF
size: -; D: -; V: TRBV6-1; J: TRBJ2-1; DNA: TGTGCCAGCATGAGGAGGAACGCTTACAATGAGCAGTTCTTC; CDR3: CASMRRNAYNEQFF
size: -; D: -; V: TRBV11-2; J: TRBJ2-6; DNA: TGTGCCAGCAGCTTAGGTAGGGGGGGCTCTGGGGCCAACGTCCTGACTTTC; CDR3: CASSLGRGGSGANVLTF
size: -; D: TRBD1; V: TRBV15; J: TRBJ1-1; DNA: TGTGCCACCAGCAGGGAAGACAGGGTGGCGAAAGCTTTCTTT; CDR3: CATSREDRVAKAFF
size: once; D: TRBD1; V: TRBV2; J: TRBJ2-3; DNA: TGTGCCAGCGATGGGGACAGAACAGATACGCAGTATTTT; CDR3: CASDGDRTDTQYF
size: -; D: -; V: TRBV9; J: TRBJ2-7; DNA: TGTGCCAGCGGACCTGCGGGGCTGTACGAGCAGTACTTC; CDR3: CASGPAGLYEQYF
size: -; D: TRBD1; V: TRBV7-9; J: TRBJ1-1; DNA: TGTGCCAGCAGCATGGGACAGGGGGACACTGAAGCTTTCTTT; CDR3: CASSMGQGDTEAFF
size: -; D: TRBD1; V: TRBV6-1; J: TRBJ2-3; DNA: TGTGCCAGCTCGAGGGGGCAACCAGATACGCAGTATTTT; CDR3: CASSRGQPDTQYF
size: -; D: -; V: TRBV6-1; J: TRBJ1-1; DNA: TGTGCCAGCAGCCGCTGGCCGAAGAACACTGAAGCTTTCTTT; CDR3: CASSRWPKNTEAFF
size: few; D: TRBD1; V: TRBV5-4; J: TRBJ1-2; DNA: TGTGCCAGCAGCCCGGACGGGGGACAGGGTGGTGGGGGCTACACCTTC; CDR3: CASSPDGGQGGGGYTF
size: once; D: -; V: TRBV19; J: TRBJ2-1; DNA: TGTGCCAGTAGTTCGCCGGGTTGGGACTTGGCCGAGCAGTTCTTC; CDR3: CASSSPGWDLAEQFF
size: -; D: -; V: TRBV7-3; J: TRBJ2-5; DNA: TGTGCCAGCAGGACGGTCCCCGGGGGACGGCAAGAGACCCAGTACTTC; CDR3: CASRTVPGGRQETQYF
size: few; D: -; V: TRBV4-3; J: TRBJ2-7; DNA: TGCGCCAGCAGCCAAGATGTGACCGCAGGGGAGCAGTACTTC; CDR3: CASSQDVTAGEQYF
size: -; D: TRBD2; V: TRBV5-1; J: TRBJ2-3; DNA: TGCGCCAGCAGCCTAACGACTAGCGGGCTGGGAGATACGCAGTATTTT; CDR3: CASSLTTSGLGDTQYF
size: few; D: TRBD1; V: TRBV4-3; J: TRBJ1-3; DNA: TGCGCCAGCAGCCAAGGGACAGGCTATTACTCTGGAAACACCATATATTTT; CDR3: CASSQGTGYYSGNTIYF
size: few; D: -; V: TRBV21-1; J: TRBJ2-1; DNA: TGTGCCAGCGGGCGAAAACTCAGAGTGGGGGGTAATGAGCAGTTCTTC; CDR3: CASGRKLRVGGNEQFF
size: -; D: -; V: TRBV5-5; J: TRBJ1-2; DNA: TGTGCCAGCTCACCTTCCCCCGGGACACCAGTCTATGGCTACACCTTC; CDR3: CASSPSPGTPVYGYTF
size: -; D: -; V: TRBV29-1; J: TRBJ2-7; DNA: TGCAGCGTTGTTTACAAGGAGAAGACGGCATACGAGCAGTACTTC; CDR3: CSVVYKEKTAYEQYF
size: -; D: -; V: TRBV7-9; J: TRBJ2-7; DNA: TGTGCCAGCAGTAGCCTGGCCCTCCCCTACGAGCAGTACTTC; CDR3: CASSSLALPYEQYF
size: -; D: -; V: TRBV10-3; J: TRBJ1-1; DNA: TGTGCCATCAGCTCGGCGGGGGGCACGGTCACTGAAGCTTTCTTT; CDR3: CAISSAGGTVTEAFF
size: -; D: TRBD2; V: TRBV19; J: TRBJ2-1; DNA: TGTGCCAGTAGCCCCCTAGGGGAGCGGGGGTTTTACAATGAGCAGTTCTTC; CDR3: CASSPLGERGFYNEQFF
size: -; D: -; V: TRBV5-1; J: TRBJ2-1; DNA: TGCGCCAGCAGCTTGGATGCGCGCTCCTACAATGAGCAGTTCTTC; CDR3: CASSLDARSYNEQFF
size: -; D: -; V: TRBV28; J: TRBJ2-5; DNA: TGTGCCAGCGGGCTTACCGGAGAGACCCAGTACTTC; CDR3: CASGLTGETQYF
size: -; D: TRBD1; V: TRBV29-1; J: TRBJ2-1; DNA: TGCAGCGTTGCAGGGGGCAGGGCGGAGACGAATGAGCAGTTCTTC; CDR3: CSVAGGRAETNEQFF
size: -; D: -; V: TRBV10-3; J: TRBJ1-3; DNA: TGTGCCGCGGGCTCTGGAAACACCATATATTTT; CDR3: CAAGSGNTIYF
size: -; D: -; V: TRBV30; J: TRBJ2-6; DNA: TGTGCCTGGGCTACGGGGGGGGCCAACGTCCTGACTTTC; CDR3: CAWATGGANVLTF
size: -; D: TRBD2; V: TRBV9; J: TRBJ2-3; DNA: TGTGCCAGCAGCGTAGAGCTAGCGGGAGAAGATACGCAGTATTTT; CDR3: CASSVELAGEDTQYF
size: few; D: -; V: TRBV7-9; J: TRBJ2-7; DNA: TGTGCCAGCAGCTTAATCCACCCACGGACACTCCTCTCCTACGAGCAGTACTTC; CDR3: CASSLIHPRTLLSYEQYF
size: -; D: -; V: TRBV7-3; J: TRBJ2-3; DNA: TGTGCCAGCAGCTTATATCAGCGGGGCACAGATACGCAGTATTTT; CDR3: CASSLYQRGTDTQYF